This TCR beta chain appears in the sequencing data of a study of CXCR3-negative and CXCR3-positive naive CD8 T cells. Study information: TRB reads totalled about 135 million, about 1.5 +/- 0.3 million per library.

5' RACE that incorporated UMI labels was used to prepare the TRB cDNA libraries. Reanalyzing the 5' RACE reads, TCRdb keeps one entry per CDR3 protein, without DNA. Recorded for this sample: approximately 83,000 distinct CDR3 sequences. The CDR3 is 14 residues long. Germline V lookup: CDR1 SNHLY, CDR2 FYNNEI. The sequencing input was naive CXCR3- CD8+ T cells from blood. Stated subset: CD45RO-CCR7+CD27+CD95- naive CD8+ T cells lacking CXCR3 (TNR3-). The rearrangement links TRBV2 to TRBJ2-7. The clonotype was recovered from a human donor in good health. Some clones in this sample may be carry-over from other donors' samples. CDR3 protein: CASSRAGVNYEQYF. Based on the CDR3 plus reference TRBV2 and TRBJ2-7, the full variable domain is EPEVTQTPSHQVTQMGQEVILRCVPISNHLYFYWYRQILGQKVEFLVSFYNNEISEKSEIFDDQFSVERPDGSNFTLKIRSTKLEDSAMYFCASSRAGVNYEQYFGPGTRLTVT.